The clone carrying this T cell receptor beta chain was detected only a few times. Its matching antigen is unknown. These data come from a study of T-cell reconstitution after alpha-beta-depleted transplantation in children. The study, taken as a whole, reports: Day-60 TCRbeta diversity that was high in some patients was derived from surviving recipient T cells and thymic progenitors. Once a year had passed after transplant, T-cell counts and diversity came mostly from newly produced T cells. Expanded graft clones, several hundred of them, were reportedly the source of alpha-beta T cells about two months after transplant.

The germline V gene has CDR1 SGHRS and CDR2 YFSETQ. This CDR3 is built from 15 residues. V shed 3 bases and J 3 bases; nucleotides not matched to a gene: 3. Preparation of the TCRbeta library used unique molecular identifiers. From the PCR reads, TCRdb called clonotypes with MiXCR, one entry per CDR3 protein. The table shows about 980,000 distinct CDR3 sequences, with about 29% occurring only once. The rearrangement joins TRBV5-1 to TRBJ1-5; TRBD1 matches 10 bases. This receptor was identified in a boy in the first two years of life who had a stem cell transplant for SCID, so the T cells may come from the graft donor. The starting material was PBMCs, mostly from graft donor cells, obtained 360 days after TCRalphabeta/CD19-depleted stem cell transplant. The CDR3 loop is CASSSGTGVNQPQHF. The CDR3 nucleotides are TGCGCCAGCAGCTCCGGGACAGGGGTCAATCAGCCCCAGCATTTT.